These T cell receptor beta chains were read from a single sample in a study of control samples from healthy donors and cancer patients. Some clones are missing from TCRdb's copy, which holds only in-frame ones; the method was immunoSEQ multiplex PCR. The data show approximately 97,000 clones, with roughly 80% seen just once and approximately 20% held by the top ten. What was sequenced was blood. These receptor sequences come from a young man in good health. The CDR3 runs from the conserved cysteine through the conserved F or W. Each record gives: clone size, J gene, V gene, D gene, CDR3 protein, CDR3 DNA. A D gene is named only where the DNA matches it firmly. The size field is filled for only some rows; it gives once, few, many or a size class.

clone_size: .
j_call: TRBJ2-3
v_call: TRBV3-1/TRBV3-2
d_call: TRBD2
cdr3_aa: CASRKKLAGDDTQYF
cdr3_nt: TGTGCCAGCAGAAAGAAACTAGCGGGGGATGATACGCAGTATTTT

clone_size: .
j_call: TRBJ1-4
v_call: TRBV2
d_call: TRBD1
cdr3_aa: CASSEEGRGREKLFF
cdr3_nt: TGTGCCAGCAGTGAAGAGGGCAGGGGGCGGGAAAAACTGTTTTTT

clone_size: .
j_call: TRBJ1-2
v_call: TRBV6-1
d_call: .
cdr3_aa: CASSEAGDGFGYTF
cdr3_nt: TGTGCCAGCAGTGAAGCAGGGGACGGGTTTGGCTACACCTTC

clone_size: .
j_call: TRBJ2-2
v_call: TRBV19
d_call: .
cdr3_aa: CASSIRKRGSGELFF
cdr3_nt: TGTGCCAGTAGTATCCGGAAAAGGGGATCCGGGGAGCTGTTTTTT

clone_size: .
j_call: TRBJ1-5
v_call: TRBV6-6
d_call: TRBD1
cdr3_aa: CASSPDRGKQPQHF
cdr3_nt: TGTGCCAGCAGCCCGGACAGGGGGAAACAGCCCCAGCATTTT

clone_size: .
j_call: TRBJ2-1
v_call: TRBV6-6
d_call: .
cdr3_aa: CASGRGQGHNEQFF
cdr3_nt: TGTGCCAGCGGCCGGGGGCAGGGTCACAATGAGCAGTTCTTC

clone_size: .
j_call: TRBJ2-1
v_call: TRBV18
d_call: TRBD1
cdr3_aa: CASSPEGAVGNEQFF
cdr3_nt: TGTGCCAGCTCACCAGAGGGGGCGGTCGGCAATGAGCAGTTCTTC

clone_size: .
j_call: TRBJ1-2
v_call: TRBV27
d_call: .
cdr3_aa: CASSSNPGHIYGYTF
cdr3_nt: TGTGCCAGCAGTTCCAACCCGGGGCACATCTATGGCTACACCTTC

clone_size: .
j_call: TRBJ1-3
v_call: TRBV9
d_call: .
cdr3_aa: CASSVQGMFSGNTIYF
cdr3_nt: TGTGCCAGCAGCGTACAGGGCATGTTCTCTGGAAACACCATATATTTT

clone_size: .
j_call: TRBJ1-2
v_call: TRBV5-1
d_call: .
cdr3_aa: CASSGSGGGESYTF
cdr3_nt: TGCGCCAGCAGTGGTTCCGGCGGGGGCGAGAGCTACACCTTC

clone_size: medium-sized
j_call: TRBJ1-2
v_call: TRBV7-8
d_call: .
cdr3_aa: CASSLVRGAEGYTF
cdr3_nt: TGTGCCAGCAGCTTAGTCCGGGGGGCGGAGGGCTACACCTTC

clone_size: few
j_call: TRBJ1-1
v_call: TRBV12-3/TRBV12-4
d_call: .
cdr3_aa: CASSSRMNTEAFF
cdr3_nt: TGTGCCAGCAGTTCCAGGATGAACACTGAAGCTTTCTTT

clone_size: .
j_call: TRBJ2-1
v_call: TRBV9
d_call: TRBD2
cdr3_aa: CASSVTSGWNNEQFF
cdr3_nt: TGTGCCAGCAGCGTTACTAGCGGGTGGAACAATGAGCAGTTCTTC

clone_size: .
j_call: TRBJ2-7
v_call: TRBV19
d_call: .
cdr3_aa: CASSIVATGTYEQYF
cdr3_nt: TGTGCCAGTAGTATAGTCGCCACAGGGACCTACGAGCAGTACTTC

clone_size: .
j_call: TRBJ2-7
v_call: TRBV13
d_call: .
cdr3_aa: CASVPPGSYEQYF
cdr3_nt: TGTGCCAGCGTCCCGCCAGGCTCCTACGAGCAGTACTTC

clone_size: few
j_call: TRBJ2-5
v_call: TRBV29-1
d_call: TRBD1
cdr3_aa: CSTGQRKETQYF
cdr3_nt: TGCAGCACGGGACAGAGGAAAGAGACCCAGTACTTC

clone_size: .
j_call: TRBJ2-3
v_call: TRBV6-4
d_call: TRBD2
cdr3_aa: CASSDGGGGGTDTQYF
cdr3_nt: TGTGCCAGCAGTGACGGGGGCGGGGGGGGCACAGATACGCAGTATTTT

clone_size: .
j_call: TRBJ1-1
v_call: TRBV30
d_call: .
cdr3_aa: CAWSPLLRHPNTEAFF
cdr3_nt: TGTGCCTGGAGTCCACTACTGAGACACCCGAACACTGAAGCTTTCTTT

clone_size: .
j_call: TRBJ1-4
v_call: TRBV6-5
d_call: TRBD1
cdr3_aa: CASRGLDRVGEKLFF
cdr3_nt: TGTGCCAGCAGGGGGTTAGACAGGGTCGGGGAAAAACTGTTTTTT

clone_size: few
j_call: TRBJ2-2
v_call: TRBV3-1/TRBV3-2
d_call: .
cdr3_aa: CASSQDPSGTGELFF
cdr3_nt: TGTGCCAGCAGCCAAGATCCCAGCGGTACCGGGGAGCTGTTTTTT

clone_size: once
j_call: TRBJ1-1
v_call: TRBV6-5
d_call: TRBD1
cdr3_aa: CASSYSGTGGREAFF
cdr3_nt: TGTGCCAGCAGTTATTCCGGGACAGGGGGAAGGGAAGCTTTCTTT

clone_size: .
j_call: TRBJ1-5
v_call: TRBV6-1
d_call: .
cdr3_aa: CASSEVGRSNQPQHF
cdr3_nt: TGTGCCAGCAGTGAAGTCGGACGGAGCAATCAGCCCCAGCATTTT

clone_size: .
j_call: TRBJ2-2
v_call: TRBV30
d_call: .
cdr3_aa: CAWRDGTNTGELFF
cdr3_nt: TGTGCCTGGAGGGATGGGACGAACACCGGGGAGCTGTTTTTT